This TCR beta chain was recorded in a study of blood T cell repertoires in COVID-19. Across the study: Italy, Spain and the United States were the sources of the convalescent and acute COVID-19 samples. T cells, B-cell-depleted T cells, or PBMCs provided the cDNA or gDNA that served as material.

Authors' analysis steps: Amplification of reference gene primers was used by the study to estimate nucleated cell counts. Profiled with immunoSEQ multiplex PCR; TCRdb holds only in-frame clones, not every one. V and J calls and clone size are given by that table; D and trimming were obtained from the DNA. Of 95,000 to 150,000 clones listed, over 70% were seen once; the top ten hold approximately 2.5%. Germline V gene data show CDR1 as SGDLS and CDR2 as YYNGEE. The CDR3 has 17 residues. Trimming took off 0 bases at V and 0 bases at J, with 13 bases between the two ends. Sequences were obtained from peripheral blood. The clonotype comes from a man between 65 and 85 years old with acute or convalescent COVID-19. The V call is TRBV9, the J call TRBJ1-5; a weak D match, TRBD1 (5 bases). DNA for the CDR3: TGTGCCAGCAGCGTAGGGCCAGGAGGGGATAGCAATCAGCCCCAGCATTTT. Protein product: CASSVGPGGDSNQPQHF.